The 14 T cell receptor beta chains listed next were all sequenced from one sample in a study of shared clonotypes between healthy human individuals. The protocol was immunoSEQ multiplex PCR, while the TCRdb copy is restricted to in-frame clones and leaves out a portion. The repertoire has 2 million to 3 million clones, under 95% of them found once; the top ten carry about 0.39%. Sequencing used naive CD4+ T cells from PBMCs. Described subset: CD45RA+ positively selected. The receptor set was obtained from a man younger than 35 in good health. Some clones in this sample may be carry-over from other donors' samples.

This CDR3 is CASSLARGESYGYTF. The CDR3 bases are TGTGCCAGCAGCTTGGCTAGAGGGGAGAGCTATGGCTACACCTTC. V gene TRBV5-4 combines with J gene TRBJ1-2, with D maybe TRBD1 (5 bases). The V gene's germline CDR1 is SGHNT and CDR2 YYREEE (reference sequence). Trimming cost V 0 bases and J 4 bases, with 13 bases left between them. The CDR3 is 15 amino acids. Drawing the rest from reference TRBV5-4 and TRBJ1-2, the complete variable domain is ETGVTQSPTHLIKTRGQQVTLRCSSQSGHNTVSWYQQALGQGPQFIFQYYREEENGRGNFPPRFSGLQFPNYSSELNVNALELDDSALYLCASSLARGESYGYTFGSGTRLTVV.

The genes are TRBV7-8 and TRBJ2-1; no clear D. CDR3 length: 15 amino acids. The germline CDR1 and CDR2 sequences are SGHVS and FQNEAQ. V lost 1 base and J lost 3, with 10 bases in between. CDR3 nucleotides: TGTGCCAGCAGCTTAGGTCGGATAGACTACAATGAGCAGTTCTTC. This gives the protein CASSLGRIDYNEQFF.

J is TRBJ1-4 and V is TRBV6-1; D is undetermined. The CDR3 length is 12 residues. Germline CDR1 MNHNS, CDR2 SASEGT. With 7 bases removed from V and 8 bases from J, the gap between germline ends came to 11 bases. CDR3 loop: CASKPDWEKLFF. CDR3 DNA sequence: TGTGCCAGCAAACCCGATTGGGAAAAACTGTTTTTT.

The chain recombines TRBV5-1 with TRBJ1-1; the D gene is possibly TRBD1 (6 bases). This CDR3 spans 15 amino acids. V lost 6 bases and J lost 4, with 19 bases in between. Germline CDR1 reads SGHRS; CDR2 reads YFSETQ. CDR3 sequence: CASTTTTGYPTEAFF. CDR3 coding DNA: TGCGCCAGCACCACTACTACAGGGTACCCCACTGAAGCTTTCTTT.

V usage is TRBV2 and J usage is TRBJ2-2; D is unresolved. Germline CDR1 and CDR2: SNHLY and FYNNEI. V lost 0 bases and J lost 6, with 8 bases in between. The CDR3 loop spans 14 amino acids. The CDR3 region has the DNA TGTGCCAGCAGTGAAGCAATGGAAGCCGGGGAGCTGTTTTTT. Its translation is CASSEAMEAGELFF.

As regards this clone: Additional DNA sequences in this sample encode the identical CDR3. The rearrangement links TRBV9 to TRBJ2-6; no clear D gene. The germline V gene encodes CDR1 SGDLS and CDR2 YYNGEE. The CDR3 length is 14 residues. Trimming cost V 3 bases and J 0 bases, with 4 bases left between them. Written as DNA, the CDR3 is TGTGCCAGCAGCGCGTCCTCTGGGGCCAACGTCCTGACTTTC. Residues: CASSASSGANVLTF. Variable domain in full (rest from reference TRBV9 and TRBJ2-6): DSGVTQTPKHLITATGQRVTLRCSPRSGDLSVYWYQQSLDQGLQFLIQYYNGEERAKGNILERFSAQQFPDLHSELNLSSLELGDSALYFCASSASSGANVLTFGAGSRLTVL.

Comments on this clone: Other DNA sequences of this sample code for an identical CDR3. The gene calls are TRBV7-2 and TRBJ2-5; possibly TRBD1 for D (5 bases). There are 13 residues in the CDR3. CDR1 is SGHTA, CDR2 FQGNSA, per germline. V lost 4 bases to trimming and J lost 1 base, with 7 bases between them. This CDR3 is CASSSGIQETQYF. The DNA for the CDR3 is TGTGCCAGCAGCTCAGGGATCCAAGAGACCCAGTACTTC.

This chain uses TRBV6-5 with TRBJ1-5; TRBD1 matches at 8 bases. The CDR3 is 15 residues long. The trim removed 6 bases at V and 3 bases at J, leaving 7 bases unmatched. Germline CDR1 MNHEY, CDR2 SVGAGI. Here the CDR3 reads CASSRDRGPNQPQHF. CDR3 bases: TGTGCCAGCAGCCGCGACAGGGGTCCCAATCAGCCCCAGCATTTT.

This clone has a single count. The chain employs TRBV10-3 and TRBJ2-1; 16 bases align to TRBD2. With 3 bases clipped from V and 9 bases from J, the junction kept 8 bases outside the gene matches. The germline V gene encodes CDR1 ENHRY and CDR2 SYGVKD. This CDR3 has 17 residues. CDR3 in amino acids: CAISDPGLAGGPGEQFF. The CDR3 nucleotides read TGTGCCATCAGTGATCCGGGACTAGCGGGAGGGCCCGGTGAGCAGTTCTTC.

The J gene is TRBJ1-1, the V gene TRBV2, with unresolved D. The CDR3 runs 14 residues. Trimming shortened V by 3 bases and J by 3 bases, and 11 bases separated the two germline ends. Looked up from germline, CDR1 is SNHLY and CDR2 is FYNNEI. The CDR3 DNA reads TGTGCCAGCAGTGACTACGGATTGTACACTGAAGCTTTCTTT. Its translation is CASSDYGLYTEAFF.

The rearrangement joins TRBV5-4 to TRBJ1-2; D might be TRBD1 (5 bases). The CDR3 loop spans 15 amino acids. V lost 1 base, J lost 8 bases, and 18 bases lay in between. From germline, CDR1 is SGHNT and CDR2 YYREEE (reference sequence). The CDR3 nucleotides are TGTGCCAGCAGCTTGTTGACAGCCCTCCGTGTAGGCTACACCTTC. Translated, it gives CASSLLTALRVGYTF.

V usage is TRBV7-6 and J usage is TRBJ2-5; D remains ambiguous. Germline lookup yields CDR1 SGHVS and CDR2 FNYEAQ. This CDR3 spans 16 amino acids. Trimming removed 2 bases from V and 4 bases from J, with 17 bases in between. The chain's CDR3 is CASSLSSRVLVETQYF. The CDR3, as DNA: TGTGCCAGCAGCTTAAGTTCCCGAGTGCTGGTAGAGACCCAGTACTTC.

This clone is a singleton in its sample. The chain is built from TRBV27 and TRBJ2-7; D is uncertain. Trimming pared 3 bases from V and 4 bases from J, leaving 4 bases between. The CDR3 runs 11 residues. In germline, CDR1 is MNHEY, CDR2 SMNVEV (reference sequence). The CDR3, as DNA: TGTGCCAGCAGTTTCAGGTACGAGCAGTACTTC. The encoded protein is CASSFRYEQYF.

About this clone itself: The sample contains more than one DNA sequence encoding this CDR3. V gene TRBV5-1 combines with J gene TRBJ1-5; tentative D call: TRBD1 (6 bases). Germline values: CDR1 SGHRS, CDR2 YFSETQ. This CDR3 has 15 amino acids. V gave up 0 bases and J gave up 5 bases, with 12 bases separating them. The CDR3 sequence: CASSLVAGADQPQHF. The CDR3 DNA reads TGCGCCAGCAGCTTGGTTGCGGGGGCGGATCAGCCCCAGCATTTT.